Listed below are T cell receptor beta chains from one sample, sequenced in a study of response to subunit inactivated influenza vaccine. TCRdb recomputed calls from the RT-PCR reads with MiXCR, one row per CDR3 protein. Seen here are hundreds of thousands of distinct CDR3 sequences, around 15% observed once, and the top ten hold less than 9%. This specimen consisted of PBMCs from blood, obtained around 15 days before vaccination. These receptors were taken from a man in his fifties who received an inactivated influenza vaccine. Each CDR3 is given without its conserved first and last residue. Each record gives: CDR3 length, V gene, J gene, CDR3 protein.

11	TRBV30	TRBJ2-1	AWSVRLAFEPF
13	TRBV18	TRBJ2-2	ASSPSSGTTGELF
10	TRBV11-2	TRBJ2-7	ASSLGIGEQY
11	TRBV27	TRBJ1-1	ASSRVVSTEAF
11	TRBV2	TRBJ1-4	ASGDGQNEKLF
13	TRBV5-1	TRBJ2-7	ASSPPRREGYEQY
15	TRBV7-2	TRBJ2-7	ASSLAAGSGGGYEQY
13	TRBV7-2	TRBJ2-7	ASSLEALAGSEQY
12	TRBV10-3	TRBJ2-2	AISANHRTGELF
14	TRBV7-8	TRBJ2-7	ASSLADPPRAYEQY
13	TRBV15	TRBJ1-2	ATSRDRGGVYGYT
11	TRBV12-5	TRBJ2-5	ASGRGNQETQY
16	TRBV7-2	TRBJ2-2	ASSLATAAASGTGELF
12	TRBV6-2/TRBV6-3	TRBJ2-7	ASSYWSEAYEQY
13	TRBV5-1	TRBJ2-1	ASSLNGRDHNEQF
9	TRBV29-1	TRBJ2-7	SVVDRYEQY